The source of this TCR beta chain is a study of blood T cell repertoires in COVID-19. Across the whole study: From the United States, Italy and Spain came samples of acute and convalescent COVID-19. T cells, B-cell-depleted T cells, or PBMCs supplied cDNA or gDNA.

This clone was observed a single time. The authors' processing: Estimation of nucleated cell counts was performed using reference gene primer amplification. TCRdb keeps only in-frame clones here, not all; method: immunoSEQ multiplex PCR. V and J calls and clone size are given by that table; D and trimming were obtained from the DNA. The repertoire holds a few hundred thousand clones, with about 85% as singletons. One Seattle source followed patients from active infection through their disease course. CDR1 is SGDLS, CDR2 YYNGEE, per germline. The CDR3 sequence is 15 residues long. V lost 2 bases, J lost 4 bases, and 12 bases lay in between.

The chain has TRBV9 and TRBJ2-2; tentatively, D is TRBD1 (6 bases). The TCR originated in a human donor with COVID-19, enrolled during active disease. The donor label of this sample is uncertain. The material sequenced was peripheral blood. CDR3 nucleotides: TGTGCCAGCAGCGTTACCGGGACACCCACCGGGGAGCTGTTTTTT. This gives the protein CASSVTGTPTGELFF.